This T cell receptor (beta chain) was captured by sequencing in a study of cytomegalovirus exposure and HLA in healthy donors. Comments on this clone: Its antigen is unknown.

It was with 60 Vbeta and 13 Jbeta primers that the PCR ran. The method was immunoSEQ multiplex PCR; TCRdb's version includes in-frame clones alone and lacks a portion of them. The sample shows some 51,000 clones, approximately 71% of them seen only once. Study-level results: Reportedly, diagnosis of cytomegalovirus status by the classifier showed high specificity and sensitivity.

Sequences were obtained from PBMCs. The receptor was isolated from a man in his forties or fifties in good health and CMV-seropositive.

In DNA, the CDR3 is TGTGCCAGCAGCTTATGGACAGGGGACACTGAAGCTTTCTTT. As protein: CASSLWTGDTEAFF. V and J are TRBV7-9 and TRBJ1-1, with TRBD1 identical over 9 bases. CDR3 length equals 14 residues. Per the germline V gene, CDR1 is SEHNR and CDR2 is FQNEAQ (reference sequence). Trimming removed 2 bases from V and 3 bases from J; junction bases left unmatched: 1.